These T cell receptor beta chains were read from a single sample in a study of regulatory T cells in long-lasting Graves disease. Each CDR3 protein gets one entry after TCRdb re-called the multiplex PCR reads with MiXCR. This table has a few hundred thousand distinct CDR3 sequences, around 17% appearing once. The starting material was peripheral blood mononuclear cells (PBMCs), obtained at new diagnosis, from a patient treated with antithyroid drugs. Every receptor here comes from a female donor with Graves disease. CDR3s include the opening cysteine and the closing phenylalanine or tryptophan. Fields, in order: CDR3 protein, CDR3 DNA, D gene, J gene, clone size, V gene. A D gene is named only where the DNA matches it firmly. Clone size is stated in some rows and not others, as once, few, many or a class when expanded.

CDR3: CASRKEIGGETQYF; DNA: TGTGCCAGCAGGAAAGAAATTGGGGGAGAGACCCAGTACTTC; D: .; J: TRBJ2-5; size: many; V: TRBV2
CDR3: CASKEYGMKQETQYF; DNA: TGTGCCAGCAAGGAATACGGGATGAAACAAGAGACCCAGTACTTC; D: .; J: TRBJ2-5; size: .; V: TRBV28
CDR3: CASSLKSSYNSPLHF; DNA: TGTGCCAGCAGTCTCAAGAGCTCCTATAATTCACCCCTCCACTTT; D: .; J: TRBJ1-6; size: many; V: TRBV12-3/TRBV12-4
CDR3: CASSLIAGYNEQFF; DNA: TGTGCCAGCAGTTTAATAGCGGGGTACAATGAGCAGTTCTTC; D: TRBD2; J: TRBJ2-1; size: many; V: TRBV12-3/TRBV12-4
CDR3: CAWSALTSGRVYNEQFF; DNA: TGTGCCTGGAGTGCCCTGACTAGCGGGAGGGTTTACAATGAGCAGTTCTTC; D: TRBD2; J: TRBJ2-1; size: few; V: TRBV30
CDR3: CSVEDPGLAGGHSYEQYF; DNA: TGCAGCGTTGAAGACCCGGGACTAGCGGGAGGCCACTCCTACGAGCAGTACTTC; D: TRBD2; J: TRBJ2-7; size: .; V: TRBV29-1
CDR3: CASSLVGPGVLFYEQYF; DNA: TGTGCCAGCAGCTTGGTGGGACCGGGGGTATTGTTCTACGAGCAGTACTTC; D: .; J: TRBJ2-7; size: .; V: TRBV7-2
CDR3: CASSEDWETSNEQFF; DNA: TGTGCCAGCAGCGAAGACTGGGAGACAAGTAATGAGCAGTTCTTC; D: .; J: TRBJ2-1; size: many; V: TRBV14
CDR3: CSASGQGAPNEQFF; DNA: TGCAGTGCTAGCGGACAGGGGGCGCCCAATGAGCAGTTCTTC; D: TRBD1; J: TRBJ2-1; size: .; V: TRBV20-1
CDR3: CASGGTANEKLFF; DNA: TGTGCCAGCGGGGGGACAGCTAATGAAAAACTGTTTTTT; D: TRBD1; J: TRBJ1-4; size: many; V: TRBV12-3/TRBV12-4
CDR3: CASSYSGTRPNEQFF; DNA: TGTGCCAGCAGTTACTCCGGGACACGACCTAATGAGCAGTTCTTC; D: .; J: TRBJ2-1; size: many; V: TRBV6-5
CDR3: CASSLLGGGEAFF; DNA: TGTGCCAGCTCACTTTTGGGGGGCGGTGAAGCTTTCTTT; D: .; J: TRBJ1-1; size: many; V: TRBV18
CDR3: CATSTDRTKNIQYF; DNA: TGTGCCACCAGCACGGACCGAACGAAAAACATTCAGTACTTC; D: .; J: TRBJ2-4; size: many; V: TRBV15
CDR3: CASSGGLEETQYF; DNA: TGTGCCAGCAGTGGGGGACTTGAAGAGACCCAGTACTTC; D: .; J: TRBJ2-5; size: many; V: TRBV12-3/TRBV12-4
CDR3: CASSPRTSGLTDTQYF; DNA: TGTGCCAGCTCCCCAAGAACTAGCGGCCTCACAGATACGCAGTATTTT; D: TRBD2; J: TRBJ2-3; size: many; V: TRBV18
CDR3: CASSDGNSGNTIYF; DNA: TGTGCCAGCAGTGACGGAAATTCTGGAAACACCATATATTTT; D: .; J: TRBJ1-3; size: few; V: TRBV6-1
CDR3: CASRSGLERGETQYF; DNA: TGTGCCAGCAGGTCGGGACTAGAAAGGGGAGAGACCCAGTACTTC; D: TRBD2; J: TRBJ2-5; size: many; V: TRBV12-3/TRBV12-4
CDR3: CASSLVGEHQPQHF; DNA: TGTGCCAGCAGTTTAGTGGGGGAACATCAGCCCCAGCATTTT; D: .; J: TRBJ1-5; size: many; V: TRBV27
CDR3: CASSIGGHRFF; DNA: TGTGCCAGTAGTATAGGCGGTCACCGTTTCTTC; D: .; J: TRBJ1-2; size: .; V: TRBV19
CDR3: CATWAGGQGEKLFF; DNA: TGTGCCACTTGGGCCGGGGGCCAGGGTGAAAAACTGTTTTTT; D: .; J: TRBJ1-4; size: many; V: TRBV6-1
CDR3: CASSEFAAYEQYF; DNA: TGTGCCAGCTCAGAGTTCGCGGCCTACGAGCAGTACTTC; D: .; J: TRBJ2-7; size: .; V: TRBV18
CDR3: CASSNRDRSKETQYF; DNA: TGTGCCAGCAGCAACCGGGACAGATCTAAAGAGACCCAGTACTTC; D: TRBD1; J: TRBJ2-5; size: many; V: TRBV6-2/TRBV6-3
CDR3: CASSIYNANTGELFF; DNA: TGCGCCAGCAGCATTTACAACGCGAACACCGGGGAGCTGTTTTTT; D: .; J: TRBJ2-2; size: .; V: TRBV4-1
CDR3: CASSPQLAGQETQYF; DNA: TGTGCCAGCAGCCCCCAGTTAGCGGGACAAGAGACCCAGTACTTC; D: TRBD2; J: TRBJ2-5; size: many; V: TRBV7-9
CDR3: CACIIRRHFNYGYTF; DNA: TGTGCCTGTATCATTCGCAGACACTTTAACTATGGCTACACCTTC; D: .; J: TRBJ1-2; size: many; V: TRBV30
CDR3: CASSPGQGAYQPQHF; DNA: TGTGCCAGCAGCCCTGGACAGGGGGCATATCAGCCCCAGCATTTT; D: TRBD1; J: TRBJ1-5; size: .; V: TRBV7-9
CDR3: CASSVEAATGYEQYF; DNA: TGTGCCAGCAGCGTAGAGGCAGCGACCGGTTACGAGCAGTACTTC; D: .; J: TRBJ2-7; size: many; V: TRBV7-8
CDR3: CASSGPRYNYGYTF; DNA: TGTGCCAGCAGTGGCCCCAGGTACAACTATGGCTACACCTTC; D: .; J: TRBJ1-2; size: .; V: TRBV2
CDR3: CASSWTGGNQPQHF; DNA: TGTGCCAGCAGCTGGACAGGGGGCAATCAGCCCCAGCATTTT; D: TRBD1; J: TRBJ1-5; size: .; V: TRBV7-9
CDR3: CASSRGGERSPLHF; DNA: TGTGCCAGCAGCCGTGGGGGGGAGCGATCACCCCTCCACTTT; D: .; J: TRBJ1-6; size: many; V: TRBV11-3
CDR3: CASSPRAADRPSYNEQFF; DNA: TGCGCCAGCAGCCCTAGAGCCGCTGACCGACCCTCCTACAATGAGCAGTTCTTC; D: .; J: TRBJ2-1; size: few; V: TRBV4-1
CDR3: CASSQGLAGGDEQFF; DNA: TGCGCCAGCAGCCAGGGACTAGCGGGAGGGGATGAGCAGTTCTTC; D: TRBD2; J: TRBJ2-1; size: few; V: TRBV4-1
CDR3: CSARDAAGGTEAFF; DNA: TGCAGTGCTAGAGACGCCGCAGGGGGCACTGAAGCTTTCTTT; D: TRBD1; J: TRBJ1-1; size: .; V: TRBV20-1